This TCR beta chain comes out of a study of early T cells in non-severe SARS-CoV-2 infection. The wider study: Bulk RNA isolated from unsorted whole blood underwent sequencing; chains were not paired.

Germline V gene data show CDR1 as SGHAT and CDR2 as FQNNGV. The ends lost 5 bases at V and 1 base at J; junction bases unmatched: 4. This CDR3 is built from 17 residues. Study conclusions and caveats: The VDJdb matching leaned toward anti-spike CD8 responses and overlooked private and CD4 specificities.

This clonotype occurred a few times. Its specificity is not known. Individual cDNA molecules received unique molecular identifiers during library preparation. In TCRdb, the 5' RACE reads were re-called with MiXCR into one record per CDR3 protein. This repertoire shows about 39,000 distinct CDR3 sequences, around 5.1% found once; its top ten account for 4% to 5.5%. The chain employs TRBV11-2 and TRBJ2-3; TRBD2 agrees at 15 bases. This TCR came from an adult who was a healthcare worker with PCR-confirmed SARS-CoV-2 infection or an uninfected control (not recorded which). The material sequenced was whole blood, taken at baseline. This CDR3 reads CASSVGLAGGRTDTQYF. In DNA form, the CDR3 reads TGTGCCAGCAGCGTGGGACTAGCGGGGGGACGCACAGATACGCAGTATTTT.